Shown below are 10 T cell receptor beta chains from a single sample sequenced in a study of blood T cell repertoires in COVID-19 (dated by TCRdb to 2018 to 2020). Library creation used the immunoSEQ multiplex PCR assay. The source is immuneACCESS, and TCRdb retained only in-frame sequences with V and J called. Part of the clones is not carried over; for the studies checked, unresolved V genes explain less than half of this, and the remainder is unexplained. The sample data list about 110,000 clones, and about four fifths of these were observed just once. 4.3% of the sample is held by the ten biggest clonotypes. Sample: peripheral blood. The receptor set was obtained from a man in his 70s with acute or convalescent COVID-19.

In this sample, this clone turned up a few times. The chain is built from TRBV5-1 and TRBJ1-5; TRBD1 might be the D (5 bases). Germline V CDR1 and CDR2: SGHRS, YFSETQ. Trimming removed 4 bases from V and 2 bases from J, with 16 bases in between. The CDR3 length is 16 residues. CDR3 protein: CASSPWGGSGNQPQHF. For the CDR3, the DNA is TGCGCCAGCAGCCCATGGGGGGGAAGCGGCAATCAGCCCCAGCATTTT.

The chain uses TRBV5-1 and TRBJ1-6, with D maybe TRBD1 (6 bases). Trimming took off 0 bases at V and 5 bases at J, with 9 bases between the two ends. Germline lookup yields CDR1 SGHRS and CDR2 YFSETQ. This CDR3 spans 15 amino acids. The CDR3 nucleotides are TGCGCCAGCAGCTTGGACAGGGTAGATAATTCACCCCTCCACTTT. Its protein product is CASSLDRVDNSPLHF.

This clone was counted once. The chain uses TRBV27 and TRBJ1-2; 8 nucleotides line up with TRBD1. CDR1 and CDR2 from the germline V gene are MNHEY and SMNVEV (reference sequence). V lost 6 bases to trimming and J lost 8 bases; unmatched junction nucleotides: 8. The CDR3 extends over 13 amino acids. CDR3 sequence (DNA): TGTGCCAGCAGGGCCACAGGGGGAATCGGCTACACCTTC. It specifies CASRATGGIGYTF.

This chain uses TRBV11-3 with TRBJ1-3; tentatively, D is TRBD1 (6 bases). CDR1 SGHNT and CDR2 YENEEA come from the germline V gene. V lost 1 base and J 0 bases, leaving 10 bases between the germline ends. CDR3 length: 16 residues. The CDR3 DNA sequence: TGTGCCAGCAGCTTAGGTGGGACAAGCTCTGGAAACACCATATATTTT. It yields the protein CASSLGGTSSGNTIYF.

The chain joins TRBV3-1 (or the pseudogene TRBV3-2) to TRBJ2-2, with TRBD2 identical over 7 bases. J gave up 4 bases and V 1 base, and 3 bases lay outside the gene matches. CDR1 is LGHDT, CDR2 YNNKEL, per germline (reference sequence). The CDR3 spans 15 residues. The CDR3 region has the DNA TGTGCCAGCAGCCAAGCGCCGGGAGGCACCGGGGAGCTGTTTTTT. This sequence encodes CASSQAPGGTGELFF.

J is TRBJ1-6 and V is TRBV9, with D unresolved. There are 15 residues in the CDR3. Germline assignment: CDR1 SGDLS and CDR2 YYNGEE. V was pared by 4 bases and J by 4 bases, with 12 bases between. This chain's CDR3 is CASSSLGGYNSPLHF. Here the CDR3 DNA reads TGTGCCAGCAGCTCACTTGGAGGGTATAATTCACCCCTCCACTTT.

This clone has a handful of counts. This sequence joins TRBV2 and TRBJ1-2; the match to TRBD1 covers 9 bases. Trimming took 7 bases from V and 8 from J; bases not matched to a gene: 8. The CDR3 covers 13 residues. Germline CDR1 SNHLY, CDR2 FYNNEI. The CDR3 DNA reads TGTGCCAGCAACGGACAGGGGCGTAGAGGCTACACCTTC. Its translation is CASNGQGRRGYTF.

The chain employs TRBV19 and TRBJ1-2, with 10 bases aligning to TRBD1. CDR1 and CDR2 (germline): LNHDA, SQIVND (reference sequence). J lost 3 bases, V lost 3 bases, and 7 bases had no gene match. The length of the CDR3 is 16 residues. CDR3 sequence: CASSIGQGGFDYGYTF. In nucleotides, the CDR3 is TGTGCCAGTAGTATTGGACAGGGGGGTTTTGACTATGGCTACACCTTC. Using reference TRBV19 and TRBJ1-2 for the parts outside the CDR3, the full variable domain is DGGITQSPKYLFRKEGQNVTLSCEQNLNHDAMYWYRQDPGQGLRLIYYSQIVNDFQKGDIAEGYSVSREKKESFPLTVTSAQKNPTAFYLCASSIGQGGFDYGYTFGSGTRLTVV.

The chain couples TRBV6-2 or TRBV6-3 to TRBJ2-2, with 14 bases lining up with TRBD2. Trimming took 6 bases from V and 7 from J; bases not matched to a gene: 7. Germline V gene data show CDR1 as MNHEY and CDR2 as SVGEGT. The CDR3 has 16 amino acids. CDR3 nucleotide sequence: TGTGCCAGCAGCTTCAGGACTAGCGGGGGGATCGGGGAGCTGTTTTTT. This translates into CASSFRTSGGIGELFF.

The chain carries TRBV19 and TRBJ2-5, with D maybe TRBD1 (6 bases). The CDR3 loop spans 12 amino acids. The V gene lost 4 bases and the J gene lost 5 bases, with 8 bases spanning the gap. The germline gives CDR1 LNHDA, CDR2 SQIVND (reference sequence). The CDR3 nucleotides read TGTGCCAGTAGTACGAGGGGGGAGACCCAGTACTTC. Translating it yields CASSTRGETQYF. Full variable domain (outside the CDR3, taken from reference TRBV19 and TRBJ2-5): DGGITQSPKYLFRKEGQNVTLSCEQNLNHDAMYWYRQDPGQGLRLIYYSQIVNDFQKGDIAEGYSVSREKKESFPLTVTSAQKNPTAFYLCASSTRGETQYFGPGTRLLVL.